This entry concerns a single T cell receptor beta chain. These data belong to a study of T cell responses to AZD1222 COVID-19 vaccine. For the study at large: Pooling of second doses given at about 4 or about 12 weeks was done.

Data came from immunoSEQ multiplex PCR; TCRdb stores just in-frame clones and leaves some out. Of approximately 100,000 clones in the sample, around 94% were seen once. With V trimmed by 8 bases and J by 5 bases, 5 bases remained unmatched. This CDR3 has 13 amino acids. From germline, CDR1 is GTSNPN and CDR2 SVGIG (reference sequence). This specimen consisted of peripheral blood, obtained on day 0 of AZD1222 vaccination. This receptor was taken from an adult in good health. V usage is TRBV30 and J usage is TRBJ2-5; 13 bases match TRBD2. The CDR3 here is CAGLAGDSETQYF. CDR3 in DNA: TGTGCCGGACTAGCGGGAGATTCGGAGACCCAGTACTTC.